Following are 24 T cell receptor beta chains from one sample sequenced in a study of T cell responses to AZD1222 COVID-19 vaccine. Libraries were prepared by immunoSEQ multiplex PCR; TCRdb keeps only in-frame clonotypes and omits some of them. The table records about 140,000 clones, about 92% of them present only once. Sequencing was performed on peripheral blood, taken on day 0 of AZD1222 vaccination. The receptors were sampled from an adult in good health.

This chain joins TRBV6-2 or TRBV6-3 and TRBJ1-6; D is perhaps TRBD1 (5 bases). This CDR3 is built from 14 residues. Trimming removed 4 bases at V and 13 bases at J, with 17 bases between. CDR1 and CDR2 (germline): MNHEY, SVGEGT. CDR3 DNA: TGTGCCAGCAGTTCCCTGCGGGGCCCGGGGCCCCTCCACTTT. It yields the protein CASSSLRGPGPLHF.

The chain employs TRBV7-9 and TRBJ2-5, with 8 bases matching TRBD1. J lost 7 bases, V lost 5 bases, and 9 bases had no gene match. From germline, CDR1 is SEHNR and CDR2 FQNEAQ (reference sequence). The CDR3 runs 14 residues. The CDR3 DNA sequence: TGTGCCAGCAGCCCAAGACAGGGGCACGGGACCCAGTACTTC. Protein sequence: CASSPRQGHGTQYF. Looking up the rest from reference TRBV7-9 and TRBJ2-5 gives the full variable domain: DTGVSQNPRHKITKRGQNVTFRCDPISEHNRLYWYRQTLGQGPEFLTYFQNEAQLEKSRLLSDRFSAERPKGSFSTLEIQRTEQGDSAMYLCASSPRQGHGTQYFGPGTRLLVL.

This chain links TRBV19 with TRBJ2-1, with a weak D call TRBD1 (9 bases). V was shortened by 1 base and J by 5 bases, with 18 bases between the two germline ends. CDR3 length equals 17 residues. The germline V gene has CDR1 LNHDA and CDR2 SQIVND (reference sequence). CDR3 amino acids: CASSIGSGGQGNNEQFF. CDR3 bases: TGTGCCAGTAGTATAGGGAGCGGGGGACAGGGTAACAATGAGCAGTTCTTC.

The chain joins TRBV7-8 to TRBJ2-2; D gene unclear. Trimming pared 4 bases from V and 5 bases from J, leaving 17 bases between. The germline CDR1 and CDR2 sequences are SGHVS and FQNEAQ. This CDR3 region has 16 residues. CDR3 bases: TGTGCCAGCAGCTCGTTTGTCAAGGGTTTAACCGGGGAGCTGTTTTTT. As protein: CASSSFVKGLTGELFF.

Written as DNA, the CDR3 is TGTGCCAGCAGCCAGACAGGGTTAGGTGAAAAACTGTTTTTT. Encoded protein: CASSQTGLGEKLFF. This chain joins TRBV7-9 and TRBJ1-4; 7 bases match TRBD1. The germline CDR1 and CDR2 sequences are SEHNR and FQNEAQ (reference sequence). CDR3 size: 14 residues. Trimming removed 5 bases from V and 7 bases from J; junction bases left unmatched: 7.

The chain carries TRBV19 and TRBJ1-2; D may be TRBD1 (6 bases). The CDR3 is made up of 13 amino acids. The germline V gene encodes CDR1 LNHDA and CDR2 SQIVND (reference sequence). Trimming removed 5 bases at V and 7 bases at J, with 14 bases between. DNA for the CDR3: TGTGCCAGTAGTGACAGGATGAGAAGTGGCTACACCTTC. It specifies CASSDRMRSGYTF. Drawing the rest from reference TRBV19 and TRBJ1-2, the complete variable domain is DGGITQSPKYLFRKEGQNVTLSCEQNLNHDAMYWYRQDPGQGLRLIYYSQIVNDFQKGDIAEGYSVSREKKESFPLTVTSAQKNPTAFYLCASSDRMRSGYTFGSGTRLTVV.

The J gene is TRBJ2-5, the V gene TRBV3-1 (or the pseudogene TRBV3-2), with D possibly being TRBD1 (6 bases). The CDR3 totals 13 residues. The germline V and J ends were trimmed by 6 bases and 4 bases, with 12 bases remaining between them. Germline values: CDR1 LGHDT, CDR2 YNNKEL (reference sequence). In DNA form, the CDR3 reads TGTGCCAGCAGTCGGACAGCCGGAGAGACCCAGTACTTC. The encoded protein is CASSRTAGETQYF.

The V gene is TRBV30, the J gene TRBJ1-4; D unresolved. This CDR3 contains 15 residues. The V gene lost 2 bases and the J gene lost 10 bases, with 20 bases spanning the gap. Germline loops: CDR1 GTSNPN, CDR2 SVGIG (reference sequence). In DNA form, the CDR3 reads TGTGCCTGGAGTCCTCGGGGATTTAACCGGGGAAAACTGTTTTTT. Translating it yields CAWSPRGFNRGKLFF.

This clone is a singleton in its sample. This rearrangement joins TRBV29-1 to TRBJ1-6; no clear D. CDR3 size: 14 residues. Trimming cost V 5 bases and J 8 bases, with 16 bases left between them. The germline V gene has CDR1 SQVTM and CDR2 ANQGSEA. The CDR3 loop is CSVREGGWDSPLHF. CDR3 in DNA: TGCAGCGTTCGGGAGGGAGGATGGGATTCACCCCTCCACTTT. The entire variable domain, with the rest obtained from reference TRBV29-1 and TRBJ1-6, is as follows: SAVISQKPSRDICQRGTSLTIQCQVDSQVTMMFWYRQQPGQSLTLIATANQGSEATYESGFVIDKFPISRPNLTFSTLTVSNMSPEDSSIYLCSVREGGWDSPLHFGNGTRLTVT.

The chain is built from TRBV28 and TRBJ2-6; maybe TRBD1 (6 bases). Germline values: CDR1 MDHEN, CDR2 SYDVKM. V lost 5 bases to trimming and J lost 0 bases, with 17 bases between them. The CDR3 totals 18 residues. CDR3 protein: CASSLRGYRASGANVLTF. CDR3 sequence (DNA): TGTGCCAGCAGTCTTCGAGGGTACAGGGCCTCTGGGGCCAACGTCCTGACTTTC.

The chain combines TRBV4-1 with TRBJ1-2, with a tentative D call TRBD1 (5 bases). The germline V gene encodes CDR1 MGHRA and CDR2 YSYEKL. The V end was cut by 0 bases, the J end by 5 bases, with 16 bases between. The CDR3 contains 16 residues. The CDR3 loop reads CASSQDFGAARYGYTF. CDR3 coding DNA: TGCGCCAGCAGCCAAGATTTTGGGGCCGCACGTTATGGCTACACCTTC.

V gene TRBV6-6 combines with J gene TRBJ2-2; 8 positions match TRBD2. The V gene's germline CDR1 is MNHNY and CDR2 SVGAGI (reference sequence). CDR3 length: 14 residues. V lost 11 bases and J lost 3; bases outside the gene matches: 8. The DNA for the CDR3 is TGTGCCGGCTCTAGCGGGTCTTACACCGGGGAGCTGTTTTTT. Its protein is CAGSSGSYTGELFF.

This clone showed up just a few times. The J gene is TRBJ2-2, the V gene TRBV19; tentatively, D is TRBD2 (5 bases). In germline, CDR1 is LNHDA, CDR2 SQIVND (reference sequence). The CDR3 covers 13 residues. The V end lost 6 bases, the J end lost 6 bases, and 11 bases lay between the germline ends. The chain's CDR3 is CASRASGSGELFF. DNA of the CDR3: TGTGCCAGTAGGGCCTCGGGATCCGGGGAGCTGTTTTTT. The complete variable domain, with remaining parts taken from reference TRBV19 and TRBJ2-2, reads DGGITQSPKYLFRKEGQNVTLSCEQNLNHDAMYWYRQDPGQGLRLIYYSQIVNDFQKGDIAEGYSVSREKKESFPLTVTSAQKNPTAFYLCASRASGSGELFFGEGSRLTVL.

This sequence joins TRBV12-3 or TRBV12-4 and TRBJ1-4; no firm D call. Trimming cost V 2 bases and J 2 bases, with 3 bases left between them. CDR3 length: 13 amino acids. CDR3 sequence reads: CASSLNTNEKLFF. Written as DNA, the CDR3 is TGTGCCAGCAGTTTAAATACTAATGAAAAACTGTTTTTT.

J is TRBJ1-2 and V is TRBV4-1; a weak D match, TRBD1 (5 bases). From germline, CDR1 is MGHRA and CDR2 YSYEKL. CDR3 length: 17 amino acids. Trimming shortened V by 1 base and J by 5 bases, and 20 bases separated the two germline ends. The CDR3 nucleotides are TGCGCCAGCAGCCAAGTCACAGCGGGGCTTGTGTTTTATGGCTACACCTTC. This encodes CASSQVTAGLVFYGYTF.

The gene calls are TRBV9 and TRBJ2-5, with a tentative D call TRBD1 (6 bases). Per germline, CDR1 SGDLS and CDR2 YYNGEE. Trimming stripped 4 bases from V and 5 bases from J, with 12 bases between. The CDR3 is 13 amino acids. The chain's CDR3 is CASSTHREETQYF. Here the CDR3 DNA reads TGTGCCAGCAGCACCCACAGGGAGGAGACCCAGTACTTC.

This chain's CDR3 is CASSVGSSYTEAFF. In nucleotides, the CDR3 is TGTGCCAGCAGCGTGGGCAGCAGCTACACTGAAGCTTTCTTT. V is TRBV9 and J is TRBJ1-1; D gene ambiguous. Trimming shortened V by 2 bases and J by 3 bases, and 11 bases separated the two germline ends. From germline, CDR1 is SGDLS and CDR2 YYNGEE. This CDR3 is 14 amino acids long.

This clone was observed a single time. The chain links TRBV3-1 (or the pseudogene TRBV3-2) to TRBJ2-5; the D gene is possibly TRBD2 (5 bases). V was cut by 1 base and J by 1 base, with 7 bases left in between. Per the germline V gene, CDR1 is LGHDT and CDR2 is YNNKEL (reference sequence). The CDR3 is 14 residues long. CDR3 coding DNA: TGTGCCAGCAGCCAAGGACTACTCCAAGAGACCCAGTACTTC. Protein product: CASSQGLLQETQYF.

The chain is built from TRBV5-4 and TRBJ2-3; 9 bases agree with TRBD2. Trimming took 4 bases from V and 5 from J; bases not matched to a gene: 8. Germline V gives CDR1 SGHNT, CDR2 YYREEE (reference sequence). The CDR3 is 15 amino acids. This CDR3 is CASSRASGVGDTQYF. CDR3 DNA: TGTGCCAGCAGCCGAGCTAGCGGGGTTGGAGATACGCAGTATTTT.

The gene calls are TRBV2 and TRBJ1-4; 7 bases align to TRBD1. Looked up from germline, CDR1 is SNHLY and CDR2 is FYNNEI. Trimming at V came to 4 bases and at J to 0 bases, leaving 2 bases not matched to a gene. This CDR3 comprises 15 residues. DNA for the CDR3: TGTGCCAGCAGTGTACAGGGGACAACTAATGAAAAACTGTTTTTT. Protein sequence: CASSVQGTTNEKLFF.

The chain employs TRBV29-1 and TRBJ1-2; 7 bases are shared with TRBD1. The CDR3 spans 11 residues. Germline V lookup: CDR1 SQVTM, CDR2 ANQGSEA. V lost 3 bases to trimming and J lost 8 bases; unmatched junction nucleotides: 3. The chain's CDR3 is CSVDRGGGYTF. CDR3 nucleotide sequence: TGCAGCGTTGACAGGGGGGGAGGCTACACCTTC.

The rearrangement joins TRBV6-5 to TRBJ1-3; weak D call: TRBD1 (5 bases). Germline V gene data show CDR1 as MNHEY and CDR2 as SVGAGI. The V gene lost 2 bases and the J gene lost 4 bases, with 12 bases spanning the gap. This CDR3 has 15 amino acids. DNA of the CDR3: TGTGCCAGCAGTTACGGAGGGGCCTCGGGAAACACCATATATTTT. Translation gives CASSYGGASGNTIYF.

The chain has TRBV7-9 and TRBJ1-4; a weak D match, TRBD1 (5 bases). Germline-derived CDR1 and CDR2 are SEHNR and FQNEAQ (reference sequence). Deletions cut 5 bases from V and 7 bases from J, with 11 bases between. The CDR3 contains 13 residues. CDR3 bases: TGTGCCAGCAGCCGGGGGACCAGTGAAAAACTGTTTTTT. This encodes CASSRGTSEKLFF.

The chain uses TRBV2 and TRBJ2-7; D is uncertain. CDR1 SNHLY and CDR2 FYNNEI come from the germline V gene. The CDR3 is made up of 13 amino acids. The ends were cut back, 6 bases at V and 3 bases at J, with 12 bases in the middle. CDR3 nucleotide sequence: TGTGCCAGCAGGAACTTAATCCTCTACGAGCAGTACTTC. Residues: CASRNLILYEQYF.